This T cell receptor (beta chain) was documented in a study of CD8 T cells in Susac syndrome. cDNA came from about 0.51 to 1 ug RNA primed by random hexamers. Using its own MiXCR run on the immunoSEQ multiplex PCR reads, TCRdb lists one record per CDR3 protein. Of 200,000 or so distinct CDR3 sequences detected, over 90% appear once; the ten largest clones hold just under 0.095%. Trimming pared 1 base from V and 7 bases from J, leaving 11 bases between. The CDR3 covers 13 residues. From germline, CDR1 is SGHRS and CDR2 YFSETQ. V is TRBV5-1 and J is TRBJ1-2; D is undetermined. Sample: CD4+ T cells from PBMCs. The receptor was isolated from a human donor with multiple sclerosis. CDR3 bases: TGCGCCAGCAGCTTGTTGATTTCGGCTGGCTACACCTTC. Residues: CASSLLISAGYTF.